The T cell receptor (beta chain) described here comes from a study of shared clonotypes between healthy human individuals. In the study overall: Each donor's CD4 naive and CD4 memory cells filled three plates apiece, CD8 naive two, and CD8 memory one.

CDR1 is SGHTA, CDR2 FQGNSA, per germline. V lost 5 bases to trimming and J lost 3 bases, with 10 bases between them. The CDR3 is 13 residues long. Libraries were prepared by immunoSEQ multiplex PCR; TCRdb keeps only in-frame clonotypes and omits some of them. Of fewer than 3 million clones listed, 85% to 95% are singletons. This sequence joins TRBV7-2 and TRBJ1-1; D gene uncertain. The TCR was taken from a young man in good health. Some clones in this sample may be carry-over from other donors' samples. The sequenced material came from naive CD4+ T cells from PBMCs. The sample's subset: CD45RA+ positively selected. The CDR3 DNA follows: TGTGCCAGCAGCCGCGGGATATACACTGAAGCTTTCTTT. Its translation: CASSRGIYTEAFF.